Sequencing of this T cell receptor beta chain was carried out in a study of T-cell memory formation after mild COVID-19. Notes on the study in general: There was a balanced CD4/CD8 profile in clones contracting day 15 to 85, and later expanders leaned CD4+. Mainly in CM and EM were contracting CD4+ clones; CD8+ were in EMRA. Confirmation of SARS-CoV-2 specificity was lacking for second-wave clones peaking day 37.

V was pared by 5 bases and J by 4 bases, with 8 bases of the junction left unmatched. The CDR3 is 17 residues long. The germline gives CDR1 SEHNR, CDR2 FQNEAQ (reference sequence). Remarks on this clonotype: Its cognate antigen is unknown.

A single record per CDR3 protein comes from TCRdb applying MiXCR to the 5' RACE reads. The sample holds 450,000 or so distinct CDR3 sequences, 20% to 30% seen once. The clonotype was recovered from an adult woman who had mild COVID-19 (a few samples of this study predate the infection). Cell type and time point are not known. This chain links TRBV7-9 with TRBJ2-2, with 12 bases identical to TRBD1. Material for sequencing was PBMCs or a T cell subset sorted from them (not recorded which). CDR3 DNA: TGTGCCAGCAGCGGGGACAGGGGGCGAGGGAGCACCGGGGAGCTGTTTTTT. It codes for CASSGDRGRGSTGELFF.